The clone carrying this T cell receptor (beta chain) was detected only a few times. CDR1 MGHRA and CDR2 YSYEKL come from the germline V gene. The V end lost 0 bases, the J end lost 8 bases, and 13 bases lay between the germline ends. This CDR3 comprises 14 residues. These data are taken from a study of identical twins. TCRdb fed the 5' RACE reads into MiXCR, producing one record per CDR3 protein. The sample has about 280,000 distinct CDR3 sequences, approximately 8% seen once. Separately, the same data were catalogued under a study of yellow fever vaccine responses in identical twins.

The chain joins TRBV4-1 to TRBJ1-2; D remains unclear. The clonotype was recovered from a woman between 18 and 29 years old in good health. The sample comprised memory (CD45RO+) T cells sorted from blood. For the CDR3, the DNA is TGCGCCAGCAGCCAAGAGATGCAGAGCGTAGGCTACACCTTC. This translates into CASSQEMQSVGYTF.